What follows are 13 T cell receptor beta chains derived from one specimen sequenced in a study of cytomegalovirus exposure and HLA in healthy donors. The PCR made use of 60 Vbeta and 13 Jbeta primers. Some clones are missing from TCRdb's copy, which holds only in-frame ones; the method was immunoSEQ multiplex PCR. This sample contains about 100,000 clones. Input material: PBMCs. The receptors were sampled from a girl aged 10 to 17 in good health and CMV-seropositive.

The genes are TRBV19 and TRBJ1-5; D gene ambiguous. This CDR3 contains 15 residues. With 6 bases removed from V and 0 bases from J, the gap between germline ends came to 12 bases. Germline-derived CDR1 and CDR2 are LNHDA and SQIVND (reference sequence). The CDR3 bases are TGTGCCAGTAGCTTGACACTTTATAGCAATCAGCCCCAGCATTTT. Translation gives CASSLTLYSNQPQHF.

The V call is TRBV15, the J call TRBJ2-3; 8 nucleotides agree with TRBD2. CDR1 LNHNV and CDR2 YYDKDF come from the germline V gene (reference sequence). The CDR3 length is 15 residues. The junction had 3 bases not matched to a gene; V was cut back by 4 bases and J by 0 bases. CDR3 in DNA: TGTGCCACCAGCACCAAGCGGGGGAGCACAGATACGCAGTATTTT. This encodes CATSTKRGSTDTQYF.

This rearrangement joins TRBV18 to TRBJ1-1; 8 bases fit TRBD1. CDR1 and CDR2 (germline): KGHSH, LQKENI. The CDR3 is 13 residues long. The V and J ends lost 3 bases and 5 bases, in that order; junction bases with no gene match: 2. In DNA, the CDR3 is TGTGCCAGCTCACCGACAGGGGAGACTGAAGCTTTCTTT. Translation gives CASSPTGETEAFF.

The chain is built from TRBV7-3 and TRBJ2-3; a weak D match, TRBD2 (7 bases). The CDR3 is made up of 13 amino acids. The germline gives CDR1 SGHTA, CDR2 FQGTGA. The germline V and J ends were trimmed by 5 bases and 6 bases, with 12 bases remaining between them. CDR3 bases: TGTGCCAGCAGCCAGGCGGGGGCGGATACGCAGTATTTT. Encoded protein: CASSQAGADTQYF.

The V gene is TRBV28, the J gene TRBJ2-2; perhaps TRBD1 as D (6 bases). Trimming removed 6 bases from V and 5 bases from J, with 13 bases in between. The CDR3 is made up of 14 amino acids. From germline, CDR1 is MDHEN and CDR2 SYDVKM. CDR3 protein: CASRNVRGTGELFF. The CDR3 nucleotides are TGTGCCAGCAGAAACGTAAGGGGGACCGGGGAGCTGTTTTTT.

J is TRBJ2-5 and V is TRBV29-1, with D tentatively TRBD1 (6 bases). Germline values: CDR1 SQVTM, CDR2 ANQGSEA. V was trimmed by 4 bases and J by 1 base, leaving 10 bases between them. The CDR3 length is 13 residues. Written as DNA, the CDR3 is TGCAGCGTTGGGGGACAACTCCAAGAGACCCAGTACTTC. It codes for CSVGGQLQETQYF.

This chain connects TRBV6-5 to TRBJ2-7; tentatively, D is TRBD1 (5 bases). Trimming cost V 6 bases and J 7 bases, with 19 bases left between them. The CDR3 length is 14 residues. CDR1 and CDR2 (germline): MNHEY, SVGAGI. The chain's CDR3 is CASSRTSGEWEQYF. As DNA, the CDR3 is TGTGCCAGCAGCCGGACATCAGGAGAGTGGGAGCAGTACTTC.

In nucleotides, the CDR3 is TGTGCCACCTATTTCGGGACAGGGGGCAATAATGAAAAACTGTTTTTT. Amino acid sequence: CATYFGTGGNNEKLFF. The chain employs TRBV15 and TRBJ1-4; 12 bases fit TRBD1. Germline trimming cut 8 bases from V and 4 bases from J; bases unmatched to any gene: 8. CDR3 length: 16 residues. Germline lookup yields CDR1 LNHNV and CDR2 YYDKDF (reference sequence). The whole variable domain, remainder taken from reference TRBV15 and TRBJ1-4, is DAMVIQNPRYQVTQFGKPVTLSCSQTLNHNVMYWYQQKSSQAPKLLFHYYDKDFNNEADTPDNFQSRRPNTSFCFLDIRSPGLGDTAMYLCATYFGTGGNNEKLFFGSGTQLSVL.

J is TRBJ1-2 and V is TRBV6-1; no clear D. Trimming removed 4 bases at V and 3 bases at J, with 15 bases between. CDR3 length equals 15 residues. Looked up from germline, CDR1 is MNHNS and CDR2 is SASEGT. Here the CDR3 DNA reads TGTGCCAGCAGTGTATACCAGGAACTGTACTATGGCTACACCTTC. It specifies CASSVYQELYYGYTF.

The chain couples TRBV28 to TRBJ2-3; TRBD2 is a possible D gene (5 bases). The germline V gene encodes CDR1 MDHEN and CDR2 SYDVKM. The V end was cut by 5 bases, the J end by 2 bases, with 14 bases between. The CDR3 is 15 residues long. CDR3 in DNA: TGTGCCAGCAGTACCGACGGAGGTTCCACAGATACGCAGTATTTT. Amino acid sequence: CASSTDGGSTDTQYF.

The rearrangement links TRBV7-9 to TRBJ2-1; D may be TRBD1 (5 bases). With 2 bases removed from V and 6 bases from J, the gap between germline ends came to 5 bases. CDR3 size: 12 residues. The germline V gene has CDR1 SEHNR and CDR2 FQNEAQ (reference sequence). The CDR3 is CASSLQGNEQFF. Here the CDR3 DNA reads TGTGCCAGCAGCTTACAGGGCAATGAGCAGTTCTTC.

The J gene is TRBJ2-5, the V gene TRBV6-1; perhaps TRBD2 as D (6 bases). Trimming took off 3 bases at V and 5 bases at J, with 16 bases between the two ends. Germline assignment: CDR1 MNHNS and CDR2 SASEGT. This CDR3 region has 15 residues. The CDR3 DNA reads TGTGCCAGCAGTGAGTGGAGGGGCCCCCTTGAGACCCAGTACTTC. This codes for CASSEWRGPLETQYF.

The rearrangement joins TRBV19 to TRBJ1-2; 7 bases are a match to TRBD1. With V trimmed by 5 bases and J by 2 bases, 5 bases remained unmatched. Germline CDR1 LNHDA, CDR2 SQIVND (reference sequence). The CDR3 has 14 amino acids. DNA for the CDR3: TGTGCCAGTAGTTTAACGGGACAGAACTATGGCTACACCTTC. It specifies CASSLTGQNYGYTF.